One T cell receptor beta chain is described in this entry. Its matching antigen is unknown. The V gene's germline CDR1 is MDHEN and CDR2 SYDVKM. V trimming: 8 bases; J trimming: 4 bases; junction bases outside the gene matches: 4. The CDR3 sequence is 13 residues long. These data originate in a study of T cells after yellow fever vaccination. Across the whole study: Preparation of the low-cell-number fractions used SMART-Seq v4 Ultra Low Input. Points from the study as a whole: Subsequent to the booster, the majority of primary-vaccination clones reappeared (less than 97% CD4, 85% to 90% CD8).

MiXCR, applied by TCRdb to the 5' RACE reads, yields one record per CDR3 protein. This table has hundreds of thousands of distinct CDR3 sequences, over 9% appearing once. This material consisted of PBMCs, taken on the day of the yellow fever booster vaccination. This chain connects TRBV28 to TRBJ2-5, with 10 bases fitting TRBD2. The receptor was isolated from a man aged 25 to 45 who received the YFV17D yellow fever vaccine. CDR3 sequence (DNA): TGTGCCAGCCACGGACTAGCGGTAGAGACCCAGTACTTC. This codes for CASHGLAVETQYF.